Presented here are 6 T cell receptor beta chains from one specimen sequenced in a study of T cell responses to AZD1222 COVID-19 vaccine. Profiling relied on immunoSEQ multiplex PCR, and the TCRdb table lists in-frame clones only, not all of them. The sample includes 92,000 or so clones, approximately 87% seen only once; the top ten take approximately 27%. Sample: peripheral blood, taken on day 0 of AZD1222 vaccination. These receptors all stem from an adult in good health.

The chain recombines TRBV7-9 with TRBJ2-1; maybe TRBD2 (6 bases). The V gene lost 7 bases and the J gene lost 6 bases, with 22 bases spanning the gap. The CDR3 is made up of 16 amino acids. Germline-derived CDR1 and CDR2 are SEHNR and FQNEAQ (reference sequence). The CDR3 region has the DNA TGTGCCAGCACGGGGGTGGAGGGAGCAATTAGCAATGAGCAGTTCTTC. It is translated as CASTGVEGAISNEQFF.

This chain links TRBV25-1 with TRBJ2-7, with a weak D call TRBD1 (5 bases). The CDR3 sequence is 16 residues long. The ends were cut back, 3 bases at V and 0 bases at J, with 15 bases in the middle. The germline gives CDR1 MGHDK, CDR2 SYGVNS. CDR3 loop: CASSDLRESNSYEQYF. CDR3 DNA sequence: TGTGCCAGCAGTGACCTCAGGGAATCCAACTCCTACGAGCAGTACTTC.

The gene calls are TRBV7-8 and TRBJ1-4, with D perhaps TRBD1 (5 bases). V was pared by 1 base and J by 0 bases, with 9 bases between. Germline V gene sequence: CDR1 SGHVS, CDR2 FQNEAQ. The CDR3 totals 16 residues. Written as DNA, the CDR3 is TGTGCCAGCAGCTTAGGAACAGGCGCAACTAATGAAAAACTGTTTTTT. Amino acid sequence: CASSLGTGATNEKLFF.

The V gene is TRBV10-1, the J gene TRBJ1-1; D might be TRBD1 (5 bases). Germline lookup yields CDR1 WNHNN and CDR2 SYGVQD (reference sequence). The germline V and J ends were trimmed by 10 bases and 0 bases, with 24 bases remaining between them. The CDR3 is made up of 17 amino acids. The chain's CDR3 is CATIKLRAQIMNTEAFF. In nucleotides, the CDR3 is TGCGCCACCATTAAACTCAGGGCCCAAATTATGAACACTGAAGCTTTCTTT.

V and J are TRBV7-9 and TRBJ1-5, with 8 nucleotides matching TRBD1. Germline trimming cut 5 bases from V and 1 base from J; bases unmatched to any gene: 10. The CDR3 has 17 residues. The germline V gene has CDR1 SEHNR and CDR2 FQNEAQ (reference sequence). The CDR3 loop reads CASSTGTGSGSNQPQHF. DNA of the CDR3: TGTGCCAGCAGCACCGGGACAGGCTCCGGGAGCAATCAGCCCCAGCATTTT.

The chain combines TRBV19 with TRBJ2-7, with D perhaps TRBD2 (7 bases). The germline V gene encodes CDR1 LNHDA and CDR2 SQIVND (reference sequence). This CDR3 is 15 amino acids long. Trimming stripped 3 bases from V and 4 bases from J, with 16 bases between. CDR3 bases: TGTGCCAGTAGTATCGGGGGGCTTTATGGTTACGAGCAGTACTTC. This sequence encodes CASSIGGLYGYEQYF.